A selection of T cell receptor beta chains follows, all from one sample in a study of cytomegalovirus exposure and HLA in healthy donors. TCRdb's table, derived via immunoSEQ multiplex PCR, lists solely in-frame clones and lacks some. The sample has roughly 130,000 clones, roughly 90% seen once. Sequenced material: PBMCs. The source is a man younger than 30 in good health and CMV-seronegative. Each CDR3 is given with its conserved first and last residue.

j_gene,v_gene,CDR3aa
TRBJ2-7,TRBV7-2,CASSPLAGEYEQYF
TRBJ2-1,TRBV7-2,CASSFRRVAASEQFF
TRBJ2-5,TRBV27,CASRKNRVPQETQYF
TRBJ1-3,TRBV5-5,CASSLAGQGNTIYF
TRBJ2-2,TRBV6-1,CASSQGLRYTGELFF
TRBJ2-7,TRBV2,CASRQGGPFYEQYF
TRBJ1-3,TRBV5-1,CASSLGSGSGNTIYF
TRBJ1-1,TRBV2,CASRWTGPNTEAFF
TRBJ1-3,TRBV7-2,CASSLWAGRPGNTIYF
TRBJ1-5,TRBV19,CASSQGAGQPQHF
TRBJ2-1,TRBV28,CASNSPSGSFNEQFF
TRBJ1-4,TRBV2,CARRTGGEKLFF
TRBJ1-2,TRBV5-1,CASSLEWSGANYGYTF
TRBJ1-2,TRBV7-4,CASSLRGPKGYTF
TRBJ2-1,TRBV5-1,CASMAKGYNEQFF
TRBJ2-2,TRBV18,CASSPLEGNTGELFF
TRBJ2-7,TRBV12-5,CASGLVLGQNYEQYF
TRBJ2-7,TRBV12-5,CTSGLARLAGDSYEQYF
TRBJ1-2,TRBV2,CASSAGQGGDYGYTF
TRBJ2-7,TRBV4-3,CASSQESASGPYYEQYF
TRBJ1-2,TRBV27,CASRGTSSGYGYTF
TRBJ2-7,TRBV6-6,CASSRSPGSSYEQYF
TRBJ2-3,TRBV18,CASSPPTGILQGTQYF
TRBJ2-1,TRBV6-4,CASSEGQATYNEQFF
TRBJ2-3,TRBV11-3,CASTRQDTDTQYF
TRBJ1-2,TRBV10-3,CAITAGGDYGYTF
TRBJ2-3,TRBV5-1,CASRGQASADTQYF
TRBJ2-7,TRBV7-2,CASEPGQGLYEQYF
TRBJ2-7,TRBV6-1,CASSEGSGVFLEQYF
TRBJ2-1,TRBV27,CASSWGGRNEQFF
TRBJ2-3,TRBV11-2,CASSFLAYSTDTQYF
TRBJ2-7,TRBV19,CASSIFLGTGGYEQYF
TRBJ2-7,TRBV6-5,CASSYSVSYEQYF
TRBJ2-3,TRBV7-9,CASSPRTDTQYF
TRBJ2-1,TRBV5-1,CASSGSGRGSYNEQFF
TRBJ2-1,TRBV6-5,CASSYSYSLEQFF
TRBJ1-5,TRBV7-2,CASSPGGSYNQPQHF